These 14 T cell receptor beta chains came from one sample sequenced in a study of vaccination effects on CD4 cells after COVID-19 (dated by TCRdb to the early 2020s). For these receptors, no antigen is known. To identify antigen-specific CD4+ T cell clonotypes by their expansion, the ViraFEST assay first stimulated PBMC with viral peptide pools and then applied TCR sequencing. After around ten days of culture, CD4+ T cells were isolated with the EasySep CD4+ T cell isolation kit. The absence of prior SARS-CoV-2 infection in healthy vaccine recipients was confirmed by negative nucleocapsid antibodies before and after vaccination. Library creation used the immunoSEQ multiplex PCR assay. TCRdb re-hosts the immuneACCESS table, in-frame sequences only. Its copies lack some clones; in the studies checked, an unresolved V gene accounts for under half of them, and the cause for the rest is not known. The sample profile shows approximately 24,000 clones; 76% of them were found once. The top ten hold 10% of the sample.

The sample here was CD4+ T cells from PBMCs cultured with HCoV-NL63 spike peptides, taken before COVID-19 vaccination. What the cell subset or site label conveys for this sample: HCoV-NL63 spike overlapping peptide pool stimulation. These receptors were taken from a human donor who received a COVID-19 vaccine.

The CDR3 reads CASRLRGQGGFEQYF. The CDR3 nucleotides are TGTGCCAGTAGATTAAGGGGGCAGGGGGGTTTCGAGCAGTACTTC. The chain uses TRBV19 and TRBJ2-7; D may be TRBD1 (7 bases). Germline V gene lookup returns CDR1 LNHDA and CDR2 SQIVND (reference sequence). V shed 6 bases and J shed 6 bases, with 21 bases lying between them. The CDR3 is made up of 15 amino acids.

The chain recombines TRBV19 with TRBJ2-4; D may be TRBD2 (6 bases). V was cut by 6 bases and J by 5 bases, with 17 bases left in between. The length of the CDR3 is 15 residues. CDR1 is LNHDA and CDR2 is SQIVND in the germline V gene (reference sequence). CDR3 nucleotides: TGTGCCAGTAGCCCTGGAGGACTACGGGAAAACATTCAGTACTTC. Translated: CASSPGGLRENIQYF.

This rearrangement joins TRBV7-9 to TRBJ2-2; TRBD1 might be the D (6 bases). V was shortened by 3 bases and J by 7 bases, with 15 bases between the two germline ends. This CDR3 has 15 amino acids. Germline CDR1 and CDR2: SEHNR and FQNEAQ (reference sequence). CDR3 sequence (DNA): TGTGCCAGCAGCTTTGGCGCAGGGGAAGGCGGGGAGCTGTTTTTT. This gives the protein CASSFGAGEGGELFF.

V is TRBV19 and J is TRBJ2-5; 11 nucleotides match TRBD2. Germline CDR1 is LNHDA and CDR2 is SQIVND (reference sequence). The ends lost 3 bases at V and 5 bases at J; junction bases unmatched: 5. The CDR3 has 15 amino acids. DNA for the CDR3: TGTGCCAGTAGTATGTTGACTAGCGGGGCCGAGACCCAGTACTTC. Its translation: CASSMLTSGAETQYF.

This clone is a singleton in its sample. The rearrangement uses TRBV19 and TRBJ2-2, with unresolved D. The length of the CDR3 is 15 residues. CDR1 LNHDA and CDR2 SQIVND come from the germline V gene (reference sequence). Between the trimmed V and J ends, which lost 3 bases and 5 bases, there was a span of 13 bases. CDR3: CASSIMSARTGELFF. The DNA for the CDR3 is TGTGCCAGTAGTATCATGTCCGCAAGGACCGGGGAGCTGTTTTTT.

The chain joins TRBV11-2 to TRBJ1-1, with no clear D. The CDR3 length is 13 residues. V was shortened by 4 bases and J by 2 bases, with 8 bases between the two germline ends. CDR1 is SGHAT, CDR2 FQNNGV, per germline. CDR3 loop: CASSSSLNTEAFF. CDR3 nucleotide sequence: TGTGCCAGCAGCTCGTCCCTAAACACTGAAGCTTTCTTT.

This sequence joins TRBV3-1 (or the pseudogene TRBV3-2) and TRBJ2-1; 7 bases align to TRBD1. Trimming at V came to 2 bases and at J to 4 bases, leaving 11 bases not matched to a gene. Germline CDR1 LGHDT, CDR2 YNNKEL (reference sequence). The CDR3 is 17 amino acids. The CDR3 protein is CASSQPQTGPSYNEQFF. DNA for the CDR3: TGTGCCAGCAGCCAACCCCAGACAGGGCCATCATACAATGAGCAGTTCTTC.

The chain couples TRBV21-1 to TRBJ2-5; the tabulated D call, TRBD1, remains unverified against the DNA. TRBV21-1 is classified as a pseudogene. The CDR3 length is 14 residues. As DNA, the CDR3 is TGTGCCAGCAGGTCGCAGGGGGCGAGGTATCCCCAGTACTTC. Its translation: CASRSQGARYPQYF.

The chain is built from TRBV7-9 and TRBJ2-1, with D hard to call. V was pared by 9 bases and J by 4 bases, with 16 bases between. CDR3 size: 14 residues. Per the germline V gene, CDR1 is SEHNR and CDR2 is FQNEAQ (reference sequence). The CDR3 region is CARKIGPLYNEQFF. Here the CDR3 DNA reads TGTGCCAGAAAAATAGGGCCCTTATACAATGAGCAGTTCTTC.

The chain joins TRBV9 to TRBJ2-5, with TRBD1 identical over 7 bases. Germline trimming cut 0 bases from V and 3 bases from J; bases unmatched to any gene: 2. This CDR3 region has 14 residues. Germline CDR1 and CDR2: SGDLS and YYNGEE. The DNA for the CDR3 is TGTGCCAGCAGCGTAGGACAGGGAAAAGAGACCCAGTACTTC. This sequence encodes CASSVGQGKETQYF.

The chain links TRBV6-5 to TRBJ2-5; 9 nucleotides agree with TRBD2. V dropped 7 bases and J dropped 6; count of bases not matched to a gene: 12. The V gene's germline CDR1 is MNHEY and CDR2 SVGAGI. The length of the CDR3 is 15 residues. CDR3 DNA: TGTGCCAGCACCTCGCCAGCGGGAGGTTATAAGACCCAGTACTTC. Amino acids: CASTSPAGGYKTQYF.

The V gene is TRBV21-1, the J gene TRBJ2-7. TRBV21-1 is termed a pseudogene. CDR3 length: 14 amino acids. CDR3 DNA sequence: TGTGCCAGCAGCAAAGGGGGGGACATCCACGAGCAGTACTTC. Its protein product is CASSKGGDIHEQYF.

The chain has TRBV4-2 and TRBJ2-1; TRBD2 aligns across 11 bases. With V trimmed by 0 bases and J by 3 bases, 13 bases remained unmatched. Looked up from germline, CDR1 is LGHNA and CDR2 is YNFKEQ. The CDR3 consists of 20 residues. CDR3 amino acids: CASSQDHTWTTSGIYNEQFF. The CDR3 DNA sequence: TGTGCCAGCAGCCAAGATCATACGTGGACGACTAGCGGGATCTACAATGAGCAGTTCTTC.

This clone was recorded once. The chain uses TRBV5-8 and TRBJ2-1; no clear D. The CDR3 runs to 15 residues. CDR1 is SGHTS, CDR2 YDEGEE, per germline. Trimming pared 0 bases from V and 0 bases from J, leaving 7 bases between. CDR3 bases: TGTGCCAGCAGCTTGGTCGGAAGCTCCTACAATGAGCAGTTCTTC. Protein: CASSLVGSSYNEQFF.